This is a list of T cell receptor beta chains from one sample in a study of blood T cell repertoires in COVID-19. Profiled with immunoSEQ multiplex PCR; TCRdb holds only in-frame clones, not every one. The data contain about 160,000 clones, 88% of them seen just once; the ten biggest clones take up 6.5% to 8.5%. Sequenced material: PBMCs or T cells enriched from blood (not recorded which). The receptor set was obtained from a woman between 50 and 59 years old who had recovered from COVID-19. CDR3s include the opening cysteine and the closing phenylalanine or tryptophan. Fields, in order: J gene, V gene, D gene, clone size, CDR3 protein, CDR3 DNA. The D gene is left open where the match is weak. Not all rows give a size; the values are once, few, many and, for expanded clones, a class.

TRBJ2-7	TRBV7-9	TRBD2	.	CASSFSGGTYEQYF	TGTGCCAGCAGCTTTAGCGGGGGGACCTACGAGCAGTACTTC
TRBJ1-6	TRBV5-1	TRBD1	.	CASSSGDSSYNSPLHF	TGCGCCAGCAGCTCGGGGGACAGCTCCTATAATTCACCCCTCCACTTT
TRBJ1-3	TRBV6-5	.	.	CATSRTGSENTIYF	TGTGCCACCTCAAGAACGGGGTCAGAAAACACCATATATTTT
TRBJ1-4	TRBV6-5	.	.	CASFLRRGANEKLFF	TGTGCCAGCTTCCTCCGTCGGGGGGCCAATGAAAAACTGTTTTTT
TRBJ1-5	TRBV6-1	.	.	CASSEDRLREQPQHF	TGTGCCAGCAGTGAAGACAGGCTCAGGGAACAGCCCCAGCATTTT
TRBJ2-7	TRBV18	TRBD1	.	CASSPEGWDRASYEQYF	TGTGCCAGCTCACCAGAAGGTTGGGACAGGGCTTCTTACGAGCAGTACTTC
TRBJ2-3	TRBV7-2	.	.	CASSLRDRADTQYF	TGTGCCAGCAGCCTGCGGGATCGGGCGGATACGCAGTATTTT
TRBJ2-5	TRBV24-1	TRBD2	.	CATSDRRLAGAYQETQYF	TGTGCCACCAGTGATCGACGACTAGCGGGAGCCTACCAAGAGACCCAGTACTTC
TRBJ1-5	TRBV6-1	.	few	CASSEARGQQPQHF	TGTGCCAGCAGTGAAGCACGGGGTCAACAGCCCCAGCATTTT
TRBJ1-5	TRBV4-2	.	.	CASSPNRNSNQPQHF	TGTGCCAGCAGCCCGAACAGAAATAGCAATCAGCCCCAGCATTTT
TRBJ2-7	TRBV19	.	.	CASSMVRDYEQYF	TGTGCCAGTAGTATGGTCAGGGACTACGAGCAGTACTTC
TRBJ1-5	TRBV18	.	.	CASSPPGGGNQPQHF	TGTGCCAGCTCACCACCGGGGGGGGGCAATCAGCCCCAGCATTTT
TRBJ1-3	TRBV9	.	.	CASSVELRAGSGNTIYF	TGTGCCAGCAGCGTAGAGCTGAGGGCGGGCTCTGGAAACACCATATATTTT
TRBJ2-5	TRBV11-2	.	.	CASSLGTLQETQYF	TGTGCCAGCAGCCTCGGGACACTCCAAGAGACCCAGTACTTC
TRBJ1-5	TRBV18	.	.	CASSAQGSNQPQHF	TGTGCCAGCTCAGCTCAGGGTTCCAATCAGCCCCAGCATTTT
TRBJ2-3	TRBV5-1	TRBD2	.	CASSPLAGVGTDTQYF	TGCGCCAGCAGCCCCCTAGCGGGGGTAGGGACAGATACGCAGTATTTT
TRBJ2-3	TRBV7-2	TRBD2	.	CASSPLAGGSTDTQYF	TGTGCCAGCAGCCCTCTAGCGGGGGGGTCCACAGATACGCAGTATTTT
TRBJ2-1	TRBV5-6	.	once	CASSFRRESRQYNEQFF	TGTGCCAGCAGCTTTAGACGCGAGTCGCGGCAATACAATGAGCAGTTCTTC
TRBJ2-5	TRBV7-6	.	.	CASSLVRQETQYF	TGTGCCAGCAGCTTAGTTCGGCAAGAGACCCAGTACTTC
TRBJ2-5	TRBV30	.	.	CAWSAGLETQYF	TGTGCCTGGAGTGCCGGACTAGAGACCCAGTACTTC
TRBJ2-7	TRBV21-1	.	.	CASTQAFLSYEQYF	TGTGCCAGCACCCAGGCATTTCTCTCCTACGAGCAGTACTTC
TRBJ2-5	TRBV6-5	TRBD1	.	CASSYGTVQETQYF	TGTGCCAGCAGTTACGGGACAGTTCAAGAGACCCAGTACTTC
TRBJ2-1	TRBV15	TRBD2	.	CATSGSGGNSYNEQFF	TGTGCCACCAGCGGGAGCGGGGGGAATTCCTACAATGAGCAGTTCTTC
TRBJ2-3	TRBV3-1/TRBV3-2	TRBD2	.	CASSLAGGLVTQYF	TGTGCCAGCAGTCTAGCGGGGGGGCTTGTTACGCAGTATTTT
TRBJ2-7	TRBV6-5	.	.	CASSYGAGKPYEQYF	TGTGCCAGCAGTTACGGGGCAGGGAAACCCTACGAGCAGTACTTC
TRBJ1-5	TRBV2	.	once	CASSEDLGASQPQHF	TGTGCCAGCAGTGAAGATCTGGGGGCGAGTCAGCCCCAGCATTTT
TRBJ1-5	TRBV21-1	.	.	CASSGGGQDDNQPQHF	TGTGCCAGCAGCGGGGGCGGACAGGATGACAATCAGCCCCAGCATTTT
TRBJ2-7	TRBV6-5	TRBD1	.	CASNWDRGNHEQYF	TGTGCCAGCAACTGGGACAGAGGGAACCACGAGCAGTACTTC
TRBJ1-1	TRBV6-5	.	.	CASKKPGLLNTEAFF	TGTGCCAGCAAGAAACCGGGACTACTGAACACTGAAGCTTTCTTT
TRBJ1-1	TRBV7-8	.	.	CASSPWTANTEAFF	TGTGCCAGCAGCCCGTGGACAGCGAACACTGAAGCTTTCTTT
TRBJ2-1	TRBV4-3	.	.	CASSPTEESYNEQFF	TGCGCCAGTTCCCCGACGGAGGAATCCTACAATGAGCAGTTCTTC
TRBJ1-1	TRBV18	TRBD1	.	CASSKDRVEAFF	TGTGCCAGCTCAAAGGACAGGGTTGAAGCTTTCTTT
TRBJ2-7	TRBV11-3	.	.	CASSPGGYPYEQYF	TGTGCCAGCAGCCCCGGGGGATACCCCTACGAGCAGTACTTC
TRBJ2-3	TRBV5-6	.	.	CASSLEGLTDTQYF	TGTGCCAGCAGCTTGGAGGGGCTCACAGATACGCAGTATTTT
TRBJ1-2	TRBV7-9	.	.	CASSLEVAGSLGYTF	TGTGCCAGCAGCTTGGAGGTGGCGGGGTCCCTAGGCTACACCTTC
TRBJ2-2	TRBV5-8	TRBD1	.	CASSSDRGHTGELFF	TGTGCCAGCAGCTCAGACAGGGGGCACACCGGGGAGCTGTTTTTT
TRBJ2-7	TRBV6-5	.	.	CASSYRTDPSGDWQYF	TGTGCCAGCAGTTACCGAACCGACCCTTCAGGGGATTGGCAGTACTTC
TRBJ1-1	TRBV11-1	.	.	CASSLDRVTEAFF	TGTGCCAGCAGCTTAGACAGGGTAACTGAAGCTTTCTTT
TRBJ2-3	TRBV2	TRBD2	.	CASRGLAASTDTQYF	TGTGCCAGCAGGGGACTAGCGGCTAGCACAGATACGCAGTATTTT
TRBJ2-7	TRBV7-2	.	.	CASSLGAGQYEQYF	TGTGCCAGCAGCTTAGGTGCGGGGCAATACGAGCAGTACTTC
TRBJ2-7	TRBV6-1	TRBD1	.	CASSEIRGRGEQYF	TGTGCCAGCAGTGAAATAAGGGGGCGAGGAGAGCAGTACTTC
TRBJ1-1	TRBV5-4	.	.	CASSFRVGGEAFF	TGTGCCAGCAGCTTCAGGGTAGGTGGTGAAGCTTTCTTT
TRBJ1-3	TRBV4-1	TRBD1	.	CASSQVDRAGNTIYF	TGCGCCAGCAGCCAGGTGGACAGGGCTGGAAACACCATATATTTT
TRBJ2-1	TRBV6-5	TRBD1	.	CASRPAGQGPYEQFF	TGTGCCAGCAGACCCGCCGGACAGGGGCCGTATGAGCAGTTCTTC
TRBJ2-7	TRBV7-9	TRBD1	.	CASNGDRGYEQYF	TGTGCCAGCAATGGGGACAGGGGCTACGAGCAGTACTTC
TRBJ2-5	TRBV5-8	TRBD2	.	CASSSRAGIPQETQYF	TGTGCCAGCAGTTCAAGAGCGGGGATACCCCAAGAGACCCAGTACTTC